This T cell receptor (beta chain) was identified during a study of Ad26.COV2.S vaccination and SARS-CoV-2 variants. Documented treatment: some 20 received Ad26.COV2.S at low or high dose, single or two shots; a few received placebo; per-sample allocation not given. All samples were drawn on day 63, counting from the first vaccine or placebo injection. Germline V gene sequence: CDR1 SGHRS, CDR2 YFSETQ. V lost 0 bases and J 0 bases, leaving 6 bases between the germline ends. The CDR3 is made up of 14 amino acids. Sequencing used immunoSEQ multiplex PCR; TCRdb keeps in-frame clones, though not all of them. The table has hundreds of thousands of clones, about 88% seen once; the top ten hold around 10%.

This TCR derives from a person aged 18-60 years who received the Ad26.COV2.S COVID-19 vaccine or a placebo. This material consisted of peripheral blood, taken in a trial of Ad26.COV2.S vaccine versus placebo. The rearrangement joins TRBV5-1 to TRBJ2-5, with no clear D. CDR3 region: CASSLVGYQETQYF. The CDR3 DNA sequence: TGCGCCAGCAGCTTGGTGGGGTACCAAGAGACCCAGTACTTC.